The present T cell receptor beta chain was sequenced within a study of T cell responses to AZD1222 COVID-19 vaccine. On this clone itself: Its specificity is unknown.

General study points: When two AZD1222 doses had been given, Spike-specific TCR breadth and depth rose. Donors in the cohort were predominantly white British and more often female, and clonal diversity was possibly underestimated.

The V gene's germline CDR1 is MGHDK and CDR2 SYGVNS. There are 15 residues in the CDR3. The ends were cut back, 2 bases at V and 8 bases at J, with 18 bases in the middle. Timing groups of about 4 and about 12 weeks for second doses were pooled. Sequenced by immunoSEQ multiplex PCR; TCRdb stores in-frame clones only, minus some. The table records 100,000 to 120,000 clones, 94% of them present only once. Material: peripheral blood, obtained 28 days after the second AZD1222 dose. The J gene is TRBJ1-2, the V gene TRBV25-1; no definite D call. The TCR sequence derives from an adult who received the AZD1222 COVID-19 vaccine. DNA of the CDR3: TGTGCCAGCAGTGAACCCAACCCCGGATCTGGGGGCTACACCTTC. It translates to CASSEPNPGSGGYTF.